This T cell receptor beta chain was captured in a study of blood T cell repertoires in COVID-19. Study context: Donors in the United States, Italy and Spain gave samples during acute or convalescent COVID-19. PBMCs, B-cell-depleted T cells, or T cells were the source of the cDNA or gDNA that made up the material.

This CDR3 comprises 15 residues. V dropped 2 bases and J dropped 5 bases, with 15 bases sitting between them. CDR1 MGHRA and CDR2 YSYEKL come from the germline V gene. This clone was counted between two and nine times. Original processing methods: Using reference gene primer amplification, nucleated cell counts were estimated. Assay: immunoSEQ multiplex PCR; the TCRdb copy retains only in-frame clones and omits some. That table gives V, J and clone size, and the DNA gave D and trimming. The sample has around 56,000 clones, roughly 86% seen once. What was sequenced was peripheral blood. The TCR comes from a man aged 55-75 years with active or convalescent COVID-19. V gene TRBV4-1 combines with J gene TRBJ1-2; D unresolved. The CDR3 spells CASSQSPPPDYGYTF. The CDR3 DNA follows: TGCGCCAGCAGCCAAAGTCCTCCTCCAGATTATGGCTACACCTTC.